This TCR beta chain was identified during a study of CD8 T cells in ankylosing spondylitis. General study points: Clones tied to disease were said to be significantly enriched in matched ankylosing spondylitis synovial fluid.

There are a few counts of this clonotype. Its cognate antigen is unknown. One entry per CDR3 protein, called by TCRdb with MiXCR from the 5' RACE reads. The data show 150,000 to 250,000 distinct CDR3 sequences, roughly 13% seen once. Germline trimming cut 2 bases from V and 3 bases from J; bases unmatched to any gene: 7. The CDR3 is 15 residues long. Looked up from germline, CDR1 is MGHRA and CDR2 is YSYEKL. The chain recombines TRBV4-1 with TRBJ2-7; 7 bases align to TRBD2. This TCR was recovered from a male donor with ankylosing spondylitis or in good health (not recorded which). The specimen sequenced was blood, either unsorted or a sorted T cell fraction (not recorded which). This chain's CDR3 is CASSQPGGRSYEQYF. DNA for the CDR3: TGCGCCAGCAGCCAACCGGGCGGGAGAAGCTACGAGCAGTACTTC.